This T cell receptor beta chain was sequenced for a study of quantifying T cell responses using KT2 cells (dated by TCRdb to between 2016 and 2019). As for the study more broadly: RNA was DNase-treated and reverse transcribed with TCR alpha and beta constant-region primers, mostly using SuperScript III. PCR2 was run as a SYBR Green qPCR and stopped at a predetermined fluorescence threshold to avoid over-amplification. Under optimum conditions, the efficiency of the T4 ligation step was estimated to be more than 8.5%.

To test the sensitivity and accuracy of the pipeline, known numbers of KT2, a T cell clone whose TCR had already been sequenced, were spiked into unfractionated PBMC. A range of KT2-to-PBMC ratios was set up by mixing KT2 cells into a fixed number of PBMC. Here is what the overall study found, with its caveats: KT2 sequences were detected down to the lowest spike-in tested, which was about one KT2 cell per 100,000 PBMC. This TCR sequencing study did not compare the pipeline side by side with other TCR sequencing techniques. At very high KT2 spike-in numbers, detection of KT2 sequences reached saturation. The numbers of KT2 alpha and beta sequences increased linearly with the number of input KT2 cells across several orders of magnitude.

The library was obtained by UMI-ligation and nested PCR. T4 RNA ligase 1 was used to ligate a single-stranded oligonucleotide containing the Illumina SP2 sequence and a UMI to the 3' end of the cDNA. PCR1 was run for about 4 cycles (98 degrees C for 15 s, 69 degrees C for 30 s, 72 degrees C for 40 s), and an equimolar mix of RC1.1 and RC1.2, covering TRBC1 and TRBC2, was used as the beta primer. Starting at PCR2, TCR alpha and beta chains were handled separately, and sample indices and Illumina adaptors were added. The UMI, placed after an 8-base spacer, consisted of 12 random nucleotides arranged as two hexamers with a spacer between them. The libraries were sequenced on an Illumina MiSeq using v2 2x251 paired-end chemistry, usually with more than 9 samples in each run. PhiX DNA at about 4.5-7% was added to each sequencing library to increase diversity. In the paper's pipeline: Raw reads were converted to FASTQ with bcl2fastq and were demultiplexed by dual indices with Demultiplexor. Decombinator assigned V and J genes by tag matching, allowing a single base-pair mismatch. UMIs were used by Collapsinator to correct both sequencing errors and frequency errors caused by PCR heterogeneity. CDR3Translator turned Decombinator identifiers into nucleotide sequence, translated that sequence into amino acids, and pulled out the CDR3 based on C- and N-terminal motifs. Each distinct KT2 TCR was counted as one cluster of KT2 sequences that shared a single unique molecular identifier. TCRdb took the public reads, trimmed them with fastp at Q25, ran MiXCR for clone calling and kept in-frame beta chains. All rows with the same CDR3 protein become a single entry with the most common DNA and genes. These V and J calls rely on TCRdb rather than the paper's analysis. The sample table contains tens of thousands of distinct CDR3 sequences; only one count was recorded for 9% to 15% of them. Under 10% of the sample rests with the top ten.

About this clonotype itself: What antigen it recognizes has not been identified. No qualities accompany the bases; no much larger clone lies one base away.

Via the germline V gene, CDR1 is SGHDN and CDR2 FVKESK. V is clipped by 3 bases and J by 4 bases, and the sequence between their germline boundaries is 9 bases long. The CDR3 contains 13 residues, cysteine and phenylalanine counted. Only the CDR3 DNA stays, 39 bases, in frame from base 1. The sample taken for sequencing was PBMCs spiked with cells of the T cell clone KT2. The sequence is built from TRBV14 and TRBJ1-2; TRBD1 could be the D gene, as 5 bases match. This TCR came from a human donor. The CDR3 region has the sequence CASSHTGPYGYTF. The DNA reads as follows: TGTGCCAGCAGCCACACGGGGCCCTATGGCTACACCTTC. With the portions outside the CDR3 filled from the reference TRBV14 and TRBJ1-2 genes, the complete variable region becomes EAGVTQFPSHSVIEKGQTVTLRCDPISGHDNLYWYRRVMGKEIKFLLHFVKESKQDESGMPNNRFLAERTGGTYSTLKVQPAELEDSGVYFCASSHTGPYGYTFGSGTRLTVV.